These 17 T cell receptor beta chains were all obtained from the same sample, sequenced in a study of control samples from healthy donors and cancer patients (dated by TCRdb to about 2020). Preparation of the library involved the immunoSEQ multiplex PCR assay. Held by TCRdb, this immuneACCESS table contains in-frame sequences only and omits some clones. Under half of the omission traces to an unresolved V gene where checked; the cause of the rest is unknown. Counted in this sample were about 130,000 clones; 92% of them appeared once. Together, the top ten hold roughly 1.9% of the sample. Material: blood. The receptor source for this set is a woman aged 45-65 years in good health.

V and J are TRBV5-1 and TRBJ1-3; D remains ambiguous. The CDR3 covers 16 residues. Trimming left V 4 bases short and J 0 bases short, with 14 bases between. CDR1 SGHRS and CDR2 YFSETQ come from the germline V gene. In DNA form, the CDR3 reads TGCGCCAGCAGCATAACGGACGGAAACTCTGGAAACACCATATATTTT. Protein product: CASSITDGNSGNTIYF.

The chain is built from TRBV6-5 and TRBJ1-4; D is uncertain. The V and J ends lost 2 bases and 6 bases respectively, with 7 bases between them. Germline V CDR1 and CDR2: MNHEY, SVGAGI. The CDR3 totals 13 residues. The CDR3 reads CASSYAGYEKLFF. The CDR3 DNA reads TGTGCCAGCAGTTACGCGGGATATGAAAAACTGTTTTTT.

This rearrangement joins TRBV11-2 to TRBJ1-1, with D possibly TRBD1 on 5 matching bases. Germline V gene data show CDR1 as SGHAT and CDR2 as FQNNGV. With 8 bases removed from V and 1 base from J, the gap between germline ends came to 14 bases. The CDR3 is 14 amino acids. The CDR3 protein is CASGDRTRNTEAFF. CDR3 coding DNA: TGTGCCAGCGGCGATCGGACAAGGAACACTGAAGCTTTCTTT.

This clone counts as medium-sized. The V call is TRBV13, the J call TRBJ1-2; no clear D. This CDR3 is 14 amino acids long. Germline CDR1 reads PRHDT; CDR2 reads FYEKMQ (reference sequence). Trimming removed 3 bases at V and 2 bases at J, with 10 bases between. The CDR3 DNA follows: TGTGCCAGCAGCTTTGGGGTCGGAAACTATGGCTACACCTTC. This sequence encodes CASSFGVGNYGYTF.

This chain's CDR3 is CASSLGGRTPYEQYF. The DNA for the CDR3 is TGTGCCAGCAGCTTAGGCGGGAGGACCCCCTACGAGCAGTACTTC. The rearrangement uses TRBV5-7 and TRBJ2-7, with 8 bases lining up with TRBD2. TRBV5-7 is given ORF status, its function remaining uncertain. V shed 2 bases and J 2 bases; nucleotides not matched to a gene: 6. The CDR3 totals 15 residues.

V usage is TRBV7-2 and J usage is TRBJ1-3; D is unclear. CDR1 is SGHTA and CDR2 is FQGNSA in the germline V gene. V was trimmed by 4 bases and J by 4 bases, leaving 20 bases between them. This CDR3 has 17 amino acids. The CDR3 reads CASSSARRASIGNTIYF. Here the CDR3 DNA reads TGTGCCAGCAGCTCGGCCCGTCGGGCTAGTATAGGAAACACCATATATTTT.

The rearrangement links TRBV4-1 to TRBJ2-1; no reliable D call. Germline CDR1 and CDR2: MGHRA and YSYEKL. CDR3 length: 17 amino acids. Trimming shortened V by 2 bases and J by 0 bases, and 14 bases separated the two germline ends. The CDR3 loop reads CASSQSLAQSSYNEQFF. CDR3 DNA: TGCGCCAGCAGCCAATCTTTAGCACAGAGCTCCTACAATGAGCAGTTCTTC.

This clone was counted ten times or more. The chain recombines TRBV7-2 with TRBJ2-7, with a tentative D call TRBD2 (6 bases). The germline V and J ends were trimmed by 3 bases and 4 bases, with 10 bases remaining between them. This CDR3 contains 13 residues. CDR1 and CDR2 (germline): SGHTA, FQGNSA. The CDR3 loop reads CASSFREAYEQYF. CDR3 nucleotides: TGTGCCAGCAGCTTCAGGGAGGCTTACGAGCAGTACTTC.

Here the CDR3 DNA reads TGTGCCAGCAGCGCTACGGGACAGCACACCGGGGAGCTGTTTTTT. Its translation is CASSATGQHTGELFF. The gene calls are TRBV9 and TRBJ2-2; 7 bases are a match to TRBD1. This CDR3 has 15 residues. V lost 3 bases to trimming and J lost 3 bases; unmatched junction nucleotides: 5. Germline V gives CDR1 SGDLS, CDR2 YYNGEE.

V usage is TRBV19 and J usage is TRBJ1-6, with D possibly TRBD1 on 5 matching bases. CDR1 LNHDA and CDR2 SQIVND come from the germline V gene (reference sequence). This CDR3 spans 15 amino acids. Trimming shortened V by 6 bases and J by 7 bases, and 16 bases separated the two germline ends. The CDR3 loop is CASRGALGGNSPLHF. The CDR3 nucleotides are TGTGCCAGTAGAGGGGCACTCGGGGGGAATTCACCCCTCCACTTT.

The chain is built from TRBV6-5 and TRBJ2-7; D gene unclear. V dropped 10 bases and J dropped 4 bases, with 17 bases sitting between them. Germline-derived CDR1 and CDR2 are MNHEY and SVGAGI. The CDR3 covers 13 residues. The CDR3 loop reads CAILGQNPYEQYF. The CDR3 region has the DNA TGTGCCATCCTCGGGCAGAACCCATACGAGCAGTACTTC.

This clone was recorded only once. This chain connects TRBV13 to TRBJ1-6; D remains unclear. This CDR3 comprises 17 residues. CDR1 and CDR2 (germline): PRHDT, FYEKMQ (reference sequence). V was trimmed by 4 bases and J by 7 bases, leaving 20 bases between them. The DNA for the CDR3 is TGTGCCAGCAGCTCAAACCCGCGGGGAGAGGGAAATTCACCCCTCCACTTT. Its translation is CASSSNPRGEGNSPLHF. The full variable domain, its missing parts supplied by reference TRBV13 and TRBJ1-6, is AAGVIQSPRHLIKEKRETATLKCYPIPRHDTVYWYQQGPGQDPQFLISFYEKMQSDKGSIPDRFSAQQFSDYHSELNMSSLELGDSALYFCASSSNPRGEGNSPLHFGNGTRLTVT.

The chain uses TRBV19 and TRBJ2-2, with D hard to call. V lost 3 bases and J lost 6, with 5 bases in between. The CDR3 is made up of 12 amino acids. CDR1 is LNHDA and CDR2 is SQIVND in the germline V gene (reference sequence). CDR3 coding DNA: TGTGCCAGTAGTATGGGGTCCGGGGAGCTGTTTTTT. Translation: CASSMGSGELFF.

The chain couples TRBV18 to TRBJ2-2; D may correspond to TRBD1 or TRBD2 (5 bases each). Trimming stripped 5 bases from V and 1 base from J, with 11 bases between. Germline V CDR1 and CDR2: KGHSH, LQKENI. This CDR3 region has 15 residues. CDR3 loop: CASSVGTQNTGELFF. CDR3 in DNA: TGTGCCAGCTCAGTAGGGACCCAGAACACCGGGGAGCTGTTTTTT.

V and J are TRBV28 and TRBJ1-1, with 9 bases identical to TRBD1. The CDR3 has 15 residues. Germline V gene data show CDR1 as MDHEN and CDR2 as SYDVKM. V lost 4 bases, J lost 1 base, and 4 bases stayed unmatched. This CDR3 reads CASSSPGQGNTEAFF. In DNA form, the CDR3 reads TGTGCCAGCAGTTCACCGGGACAGGGGAACACTGAAGCTTTCTTT.

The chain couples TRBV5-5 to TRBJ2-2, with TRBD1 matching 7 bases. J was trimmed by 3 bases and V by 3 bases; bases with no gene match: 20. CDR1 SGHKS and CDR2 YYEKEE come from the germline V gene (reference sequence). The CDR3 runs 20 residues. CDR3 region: CASSYRDSSSPRKYTGELFF. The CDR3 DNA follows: TGTGCCAGCAGCTACCGGGACAGTTCTTCCCCGAGGAAATACACCGGGGAGCTGTTTTTT.

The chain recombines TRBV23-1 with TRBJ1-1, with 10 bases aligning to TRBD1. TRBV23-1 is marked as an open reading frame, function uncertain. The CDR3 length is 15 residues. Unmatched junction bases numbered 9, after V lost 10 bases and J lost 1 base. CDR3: CANNLWDRGNTEAFF. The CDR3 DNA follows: TGCGCCAACAACTTGTGGGACAGGGGGAACACTGAAGCTTTCTTT.